The source of this T cell receptor (beta chain) is a study of cytomegalovirus exposure and HLA in healthy donors. This PCR relied on a set of 60 Vbeta primers and 13 Jbeta primers. Libraries were prepared by immunoSEQ multiplex PCR; TCRdb keeps only in-frame clonotypes and omits some of them. Seen here are 150,000 to 200,000 clones, roughly four fifths observed once, and the top ten hold roughly 4%. The V end was cut by 6 bases, the J end by 5 bases, with 19 bases between. The CDR3 is 15 amino acids. The germline gives CDR1 MDHEN, CDR2 SYDVKM. Study observations and caveats: Across donors, sequencing depth was assumed by presence/absence analyses to be roughly uniform. Rarity characterized most TCR sequences, yet some public TCRs appeared in many donors.

Participants comprised healthy donors of bone marrow. To note about this clone: Its antigen is still unknown.

Material: PBMCs. V usage is TRBV28 and J usage is TRBJ1-1, with a tentative D call TRBD1 (6 bases). The source of this sequence is a man aged 50 to 60 in good health and CMV-seropositive. CDR3 residues: CASSSTGGAGTEAFF. The DNA for the CDR3 is TGTGCCAGCAGCTCAACCGGGGGGGCCGGTACTGAAGCTTTCTTT.